This T cell receptor (beta chain) comes out of a study of shared clonotypes between healthy human individuals. The overall study: Per-donor plates numbered three CD4 naive, three CD4 memory, two CD8 naive and one CD8 memory. Study-wide points: When naive CD4 clonotypes were compared across several donors, around 5% were shared.

For this clone: No antigen is known for it. Other nucleotide sequences from this sample produce the same CDR3.

The protocol was immunoSEQ multiplex PCR, while the TCRdb copy is restricted to in-frame clones and leaves out a portion. The sample records roughly 2.5 million clones, around nine tenths being singletons. V was shortened by 2 bases and J by 3 bases, with 6 bases between the two germline ends. The CDR3 totals 13 residues. Germline values: CDR1 KGHSH, CDR2 LQKENI. Sequencing used naive CD4+ T cells sorted from blood. Subset defined: CD45RA+ positively selected. V and J are TRBV18 and TRBJ2-3; D is ambiguous. This TCR derives from a man younger than 30 in good health. The chain's CDR3 is CASSPTRTDTQYF. CDR3 bases: TGTGCCAGCTCACCAACCCGAACAGATACGCAGTATTTT. Looking up the rest from reference TRBV18 and TRBJ2-3 gives the full variable domain: NAGVMQNPRHLVRRRGQEARLRCSPMKGHSHVYWYRQLPEEGLKFMVYLQKENIIDESGMPKERFSAEFPKEGPSILRIQQVVRGDSAAYFCASSPTRTDTQYFGPGTRLTVL.